The present TCR beta chain was sequenced within a study of blood T cell repertoires in COVID-19. Study as a whole: PBMCs, B-cell-depleted T cells, or T cells provided the cDNA or gDNA that made up the material.

This CDR3 is 14 amino acids long. Germline loops: CDR1 SGHTA, CDR2 FQGNSA. The trim removed 2 bases at V and 3 bases at J, leaving 3 bases unmatched. Study processing details: Amplified reference gene primers provided the basis for estimating nucleated cell counts. Produced via immunoSEQ multiplex PCR; TCRdb's table is partial and in-frame only. V, J and clone size were drawn from that table, and D and trimming were deduced from the DNA. This table holds under 200,000 clones, approximately 88% found once. Membership in each cohort depended on participant-reported clinical history. Either two negative PCRs, clearance, or symptom resolution qualified Cohort 3 donors as recovered.

V gene TRBV7-2 combines with J gene TRBJ2-7, with TRBD2 matching 8 bases. The TCR originated in a woman aged 60 to 75 who had recovered from COVID-19. Material: PBMCs or T cells enriched from blood (not recorded which). CDR3 protein: CASSLSSGNYEQYF. CDR3 nucleotide sequence: TGTGCCAGCAGCTTAAGTAGCGGGAACTACGAGCAGTACTTC.